Below, one TCR beta chain is given with its context. This sample was taken from a study of blood T cell repertoires in COVID-19. Looking at the study overall: COVID-19 samples from acute and convalescent phases originated in the United States, Italy and Spain. From T cells, B-cell-depleted T cells, or PBMCs came the material, which was cDNA or gDNA.

Original handling: Amplifying reference gene primers gave estimates of nucleated cell counts. Sequencing used immunoSEQ multiplex PCR; TCRdb keeps in-frame clones, though not all of them. That table supplies the V and J calls and clone size; D and trimming were determined from the DNA. Found here are 100,000 to 150,000 clones, about four fifths of them singletons; the top ten hold less than 20%. The CDR3 sequence is 16 residues long. With V trimmed by 3 bases and J by 4 bases, 10 bases remained unmatched. CDR1 is LNHDA, CDR2 SQIVND, per germline (reference sequence). The material sequenced was peripheral blood. V is TRBV19 and J is TRBJ1-2; TRBD1 aligns across 8 bases. This receptor was identified in a woman aged 45-60 years with acute or convalescent COVID-19. In nucleotides, the CDR3 is TGTGCCAGTAGTATCGGACAGGGATTATCGTCCTATGGCTACACCTTC. Translating gives CASSIGQGLSSYGYTF.